These T cell receptor beta chains were read from a single sample in a study of blood T cell repertoires in COVID-19. Libraries were prepared by immunoSEQ multiplex PCR; TCRdb keeps only in-frame clonotypes and omits some of them. Among about 170,000 clones listed, 80% to 90% were seen once. Source material: PBMCs or T cells enriched from blood (not recorded which). Every receptor here comes from a man aged 45-65 years who had recovered from COVID-19. Each CDR3 is given with its conserved first and last residue.

>TRBJ2-7|TRBV19
CASRAGGRNWNEQYF
>TRBJ2-1|TRBV5-1
CASSLSPQGASYNEQFF
>TRBJ2-3|TRBV11-2
CASSLVGTSGRTDTQYF
>TRBJ2-7|TRBV5-1
CASSLQGTHEQYF
>TRBJ1-6|TRBV30
CAADWASSYNSPLHF
>TRBJ1-2|TRBV24-1
CATSPGQGSGYTF
>TRBJ1-6|TRBV5-1
CASSLSGLNNSPLHF
>TRBJ1-1|TRBV7-3
CASSLRTAGTEAFF
>TRBJ1-1|TRBV9
CASSTRQANTEAFF
>TRBJ1-2|TRBV24-1
CATSDSGGSYGYTF
>TRBJ1-3|TRBV5-1
CASSLTSGTGQGNTIYF
>TRBJ1-6|TRBV7-8
CASSAWTDWSYNSPLHF
>TRBJ2-3|TRBV10-3
CAICIAGGQDTQYF
>TRBJ2-3|TRBV7-3
CASSARTAESSFSGTDTQYF
>TRBJ1-5|TRBV7-2
CASSFQGKQPQHF
>TRBJ2-5|TRBV14
CASSQALTGSQETQYF
>TRBJ1-3|TRBV9
CASSVAVSGNTIYF
>TRBJ1-1|TRBV25-1
CASSERPGTGPNTEAFF
>TRBJ2-2|TRBV19
CASKLAGASYTGELFF
>TRBJ1-6|TRBV3-1/TRBV3-2
CASSQEQDNSPLHF
>TRBJ1-2|TRBV28
CASRGQGVPYGYTF
>TRBJ2-3|TRBV7-2
CASSYRLAGGLDTQYF
>TRBJ2-3|TRBV10-2
CASMPGLAGGSISTDTQYF
>TRBJ1-5|TRBV4-1
CASSQLWDRENYSNQPQHF
>TRBJ1-2|TRBV28
CASSREPRGYTF
>TRBJ2-1|TRBV9
CASSPFRGPADEQFF
>TRBJ1-2|TRBV19
CASTRDRGYGYTF